This T cell receptor (beta chain) was found in a study of blood T cell repertoires in COVID-19. Looking at the study overall: The samples span acute and convalescent COVID-19 from the United States, Italy and Spain. In each case, the material was cDNA or gDNA derived from T cells, B-cell-depleted T cells, or PBMCs.

This CDR3 has 15 residues. V was trimmed by 6 bases and J by 5 bases, leaving 16 bases between them. From germline, CDR1 is MNHEY and CDR2 SMNVEV (reference sequence). Seattle's cohort entered during active infection and was followed longitudinally. Per the study methods: Quantification of nucleated cells was approximated via reference gene primer amplification. Generated by immunoSEQ multiplex PCR, the TCRdb table keeps only in-frame clones and is missing some. The V and J calls and the clone size are those of that table, but D and trimming were determined from the DNA. Of 250,000 to 400,000 clones listed, roughly 90% are singletons.

The sequenced material came from peripheral blood. The rearrangement uses TRBV27 and TRBJ1-4; D call uncertain. The TCR originated in a woman aged 25 to 39 with COVID-19, enrolled during active disease. Written as DNA, the CDR3 is TGTGCCAGCAGCCAACTGGCAGGCGAGAATGAAAAACTGTTTTTT. Protein: CASSQLAGENEKLFF.